This T cell receptor beta chain comes out of a study of blood T cell repertoires in COVID-19. In the study overall: Some COVID-19 samples were acute and others convalescent; all came from the United States, Italy and Spain. In each case, the material was cDNA or gDNA derived from T cells, B-cell-depleted T cells, or PBMCs.

Looked up from germline, CDR1 is LNHDA and CDR2 is SQIVND (reference sequence). This CDR3 has 16 residues. Sequenced by immunoSEQ multiplex PCR; TCRdb stores in-frame clones only, minus some. The data show about 130,000 clones, around 86% seen once. This receptor was identified in a human donor in a cohort sampled during active COVID-19. Sequencing was done on a sample of peripheral blood. The chain couples TRBV19 to TRBJ2-1, with D possibly TRBD2 on 7 matching bases. The chain's CDR3 is CAPRGGRGISYNEQFF. The CDR3 coding sequence is TGTGCTCCTAGGGGGGGAAGGGGAATCTCCTACAATGAGCAGTTCTTC.